The present entry profiles one T cell receptor (beta chain) with its context. Its antigen is undetermined. There are 14 residues in the CDR3. V lost 3 bases, J lost 9 bases, and 12 bases lay in between. Germline lookup yields CDR1 SGHDN and CDR2 FVKESK. The authors made TCR beta libraries by quantitative 5'-RACE with molecular barcodes. TCRdb ran MiXCR on the 5' RACE reads and lists one entry per CDR3 protein. Here the sample spans about 400,000 distinct CDR3 sequences, approximately 20% being singletons. These data are taken from a study of CD8 T cells in ankylosing spondylitis. Overall study findings and caveats: CD8+ disease-linked clones were present at relatively low frequencies in blood. In reactive arthritis synovial fluid and blood, some motif variants had been reported before. There was a TCR beta motif, made of fewer than 10 highly homologous variants, that appeared characteristic of ankylosing spondylitis blood. Reported data indicate significant enrichment of disease-linked clones within matched ankylosing spondylitis synovial fluid.

The receptor's source is a male donor with ankylosing spondylitis. Material for sequencing was blood, either unsorted or a sorted T cell fraction (not recorded which). The genes are TRBV14 and TRBJ1-6; TRBD1 might be the D (6 bases). CDR3 DNA sequence: TGTGCCAGCAGCCAGGACAGATCCCCTTCACCCCTCCACTTT. Protein: CASSQDRSPSPLHF.